This passage covers 19 T cell receptor beta chains from one sample sequenced in a study of Ad26.COV2.S vaccination and SARS-CoV-2 variants. The table came from immunoSEQ multiplex PCR; TCRdb's copy has only in-frame clones and leaves some out. The sample shows about 350,000 clones, less than 90% of them seen only once. The treatment: about 20 received Ad26.COV2.S at low or high dose, single or two shots; several received placebo; per-sample allocation not given. All samples were drawn on day 63, counting from the first vaccine or placebo injection. Source: peripheral blood, taken in a trial of Ad26.COV2.S vaccine versus placebo. These receptors all stem from a person between 18 and 59 years old who received the Ad26.COV2.S COVID-19 vaccine or a placebo.

The gene calls are TRBV6-4 and TRBJ1-1; D not certain. This CDR3 has 13 amino acids. Between the trimmed V and J ends, which lost 6 bases and 0 bases, there was a span of 8 bases. The germline gives CDR1 MRHNA, CDR2 SNTAGT. The DNA of the CDR3 is TGTGCCAGCAGGAGGGAGATGAACACTGAAGCTTTCTTT. Protein: CASRREMNTEAFF.

The rearrangement uses TRBV5-4 and TRBJ2-7; 13 positions match TRBD2. CDR3 length equals 16 residues. V shed 0 bases, J shed 2 bases, and the junction held 2 bases outside the gene matches. Germline CDR1 is SGHNT and CDR2 is YYREEE (reference sequence). Here the CDR3 reads CASSLGTSGRPYEQYF. In DNA form, the CDR3 reads TGTGCCAGCAGCTTGGGGACTAGCGGGAGACCCTACGAGCAGTACTTC.

With respect to this clone: One junction end disagrees with the germline gene, perhaps due to a read error. The chain employs TRBV6-6 and TRBJ1-5; D possibly corresponds to TRBD1 (6 bases). Germline V gene sequence: CDR1 MNHNY, CDR2 SVGAGI (reference sequence). The CDR3 has 15 residues. The CDR3: CASSYSRRGNQPQHF. As DNA, the CDR3 is TGTGCCAGCAGTTACTCGCGCAGGGGCAACCAGCCCCAGCATTTT.

This chain connects TRBV2 to TRBJ1-2, with 8 bases fitting TRBD1. Germline trimming cut 7 bases from V and 4 bases from J; bases unmatched to any gene: 8. Germline V gene lookup returns CDR1 SNHLY and CDR2 FYNNEI. The CDR3 has 14 amino acids. The CDR3 region is CASNWVDRGYGYTF. The CDR3, as DNA: TGTGCCAGCAACTGGGTTGACAGGGGCTATGGCTACACCTTC.

V gene TRBV24-1 combines with J gene TRBJ2-1; D is uncertain. From germline, CDR1 is KGHDR and CDR2 SFDVKD. Trimming pared 1 base from V and 7 bases from J, leaving 10 bases between. The CDR3 is 14 residues long. The CDR3 DNA sequence: TGTGCCACCAGTGATTTCCCGAATGGGAATGAGCAGTTCTTC. The encoded protein is CATSDFPNGNEQFF.

The J gene is TRBJ1-5, the V gene TRBV28; 8 bases map to TRBD1. V shed 4 bases, J shed 4 bases, and the junction held 6 bases outside the gene matches. Germline-derived CDR1 and CDR2 are MDHEN and SYDVKM. The CDR3 totals 15 residues. The CDR3 DNA sequence: TGTGCCAGCAGTTCATTAACAGGGGGTAATCAGCCCCAGCATTTT. It translates to CASSSLTGGNQPQHF.

The chain carries TRBV18 and TRBJ2-2, with D possibly TRBD1 on 5 matching bases. The CDR3 is made up of 15 amino acids. V lost 0 bases to trimming and J lost 5 bases, with 10 bases between them. CDR1 is KGHSH, CDR2 LQKENI, per germline. For the CDR3, the DNA is TGTGCCAGCTCACCACCGGCAGGGCTTACCGGGGAGCTGTTTTTT. The encoded protein is CASSPPAGLTGELFF.

J is TRBJ2-7 and V is TRBV5-4; possible D gene TRBD2, 6 bases. CDR1 SGHNT and CDR2 YYREEE come from the germline V gene (reference sequence). V shed 0 bases and J shed 0 bases, with 19 bases lying between them. The CDR3 extends over 18 amino acids. CDR3 nucleotide sequence: TGTGCCAGCAGCTTGGAGGCGGCGGGGCCGTCCCTCTCCTACGAGCAGTACTTC. Encoded protein: CASSLEAAGPSLSYEQYF.

J is TRBJ2-7 and V is TRBV7-2, with 7 bases aligning to TRBD1. The CDR3 is 14 residues long. CDR1 and CDR2 from the germline V gene are SGHTA and FQGNSA. Trimming cost V 5 bases and J 6 bases; bases outside gene matches: 10. The CDR3 region is CASSPGGQGREQYF. CDR3 coding DNA: TGTGCCAGCAGCCCAGGGGGTCAGGGACGCGAGCAGTACTTC.

With regard to this clone: The sample carries other DNA sequences with the same CDR3. The V call is TRBV7-2, the J call TRBJ1-3; TRBD1 agrees at 7 bases. Trimming at V came to 6 bases and at J to 4 bases, leaving 9 bases not matched to a gene. The CDR3 loop spans 15 amino acids. Germline lookup yields CDR1 SGHTA and CDR2 FQGNSA. The CDR3 region has the DNA TGTGCCAGCAGTTCTACAGGGGCTTCGGGAAACACCATATATTTT. This gives the protein CASSSTGASGNTIYF.

V is TRBV7-2 and J is TRBJ2-3, with TRBD2 matching over 14 bases. The J segment lost 4 bases and the V segment lost 5 bases, leaving 5 bases of the junction unmatched. This CDR3 is built from 16 residues. Germline CDR1 SGHTA, CDR2 FQGNSA. DNA of the CDR3: TGTGCCAGCAGCACAAGGACTAGCGGGGGGTCAGATACGCAGTATTTT. Translated, it gives CASSTRTSGGSDTQYF.

V is TRBV25-1 and J is TRBJ1-3; perhaps TRBD1 as D (6 bases). The V end was cut by 3 bases, the J end by 0 bases, with 15 bases between. Per the germline V gene, CDR1 is MGHDK and CDR2 is SYGVNS. There are 17 residues in the CDR3. The CDR3 coding sequence is TGTGCCAGCAGTGAGAGTAAACAGGGTCACTCTGGAAACACCATATATTTT. Translated, it gives CASSESKQGHSGNTIYF.

CDR3 amino acids: CASTGQGNYGYTF. The CDR3 nucleotides read TGTGCCAGCACAGGACAGGGCAATTATGGCTACACCTTC. V and J are TRBV28 and TRBJ1-2; 8 nucleotides align to TRBD1. With 7 bases clipped from V and 5 bases from J, the junction kept 6 bases outside the gene matches. Germline CDR1 MDHEN, CDR2 SYDVKM. This CDR3 is built from 13 residues.

This clone was seen a single time. The rearrangement joins TRBV4-2 to TRBJ2-2; D is uncertain. Trimming removed 1 base from V and 2 bases from J, with 5 bases in between. This CDR3 region has 14 residues. Germline CDR1 LGHNA, CDR2 YNFKEQ. CDR3 sequence (DNA): TGTGCCAGCAGCCAAGTGACTAACACCGGGGAGCTGTTTTTT. Translation gives CASSQVTNTGELFF.

This sequence joins TRBV15 and TRBJ2-7; 10 bases line up with TRBD1. Germline V CDR1 and CDR2: LNHNV, YYDKDF (reference sequence). The CDR3 runs 16 residues. With 1 base clipped from V and 2 bases from J, the junction kept 5 bases outside the gene matches. The CDR3 DNA sequence: TGTGCCACCAGCAGAGGTGGGACAGGGGCTGCCTACGAGCAGTACTTC. Protein: CATSRGGTGAAYEQYF. The full variable domain, in which reference TRBV15 and TRBJ2-7 provide the parts outside the CDR3, is DAMVIQNPRYQVTQFGKPVTLSCSQTLNHNVMYWYQQKSSQAPKLLFHYYDKDFNNEADTPDNFQSRRPNTSFCFLDIRSPGLGDTAMYLCATSRGGTGAAYEQYFGPGTRLTVT.

The rearrangement links TRBV6-5 to TRBJ2-2, with D possibly being TRBD1 (6 bases). Germline assignment: CDR1 MNHEY and CDR2 SVGAGI. This CDR3 is 14 amino acids long. Trimming pared 11 bases from V and 3 bases from J, leaving 16 bases between. CDR3 sequence (DNA): TGTGCCGCCCAACAGGGCACTCACACCGGGGAGCTGTTTTTT. Its protein is CAAQQGTHTGELFF.

The V call is TRBV3-1 (or the pseudogene TRBV3-2), the J call TRBJ2-7; D remains unclear. The germline V gene encodes CDR1 LGHDT and CDR2 YNNKEL (reference sequence). The CDR3 has 13 amino acids. V lost 7 bases and J 3 bases, leaving 13 bases between the germline ends. The CDR3 DNA reads TGTGCCAGCACCCTCGGCAGGAACTACGAGCAGTACTTC. Translating gives CASTLGRNYEQYF.

The rearrangement joins TRBV6-5 to TRBJ2-7; 7 nucleotides agree with TRBD1. The germline gives CDR1 MNHEY, CDR2 SVGAGI. CDR3 size: 14 residues. V was clipped by 6 bases and J by 3 bases; unmatched bases: 8. CDR3 in amino acids: CASRRQGVGYEQYF. The CDR3 nucleotides are TGTGCCAGCAGAAGACAGGGAGTGGGCTACGAGCAGTACTTC.

V usage is TRBV9 and J usage is TRBJ2-1; a weak D match, TRBD2 (6 bases). Trimming took off 4 bases at V and 7 bases at J, with 18 bases between the two ends. CDR3 length: 15 residues. Germline CDR1 and CDR2: SGDLS and YYNGEE. The CDR3 is CASSPPNRDFNEQFF. The CDR3 DNA sequence: TGTGCCAGCAGCCCGCCGAACCGGGACTTTAATGAGCAGTTCTTC.